These 29 T cell receptor beta chains were sequenced from one sample in a study of a mutant IDH1 vaccine in newly diagnosed glioma. Sequenced by immunoSEQ multiplex PCR; TCRdb stores in-frame clones only, minus some. The repertoire consists of tens of thousands of clones, with more than 65% occurring once and the leading ten covering roughly 20%. Indicated time point: baseline, week 1 (first vaccination visit). Treatment meaning: pre-vaccination baseline after standard-of-care therapy. Here the sequenced sample was PBMCs, taken from a glioma patient treated with radiotherapy, temozolomide or both. The receptors derive from a young man with glioma.

The chain is built from TRBV11-1 and TRBJ1-4; no firm D call. Germline CDR1 SGHAT, CDR2 FQDESV (reference sequence). The CDR3 totals 14 residues. V lost 1 base, J lost 0 bases, and 3 bases lay in between. The CDR3 protein is CASSLGATNEKLFF. CDR3 in DNA: TGTGCCAGCAGCTTAGGTGCAACTAATGAAAAACTGTTTTTT.

The chain links TRBV14 to TRBJ1-4; possibly TRBD1 for D (6 bases). From germline, CDR1 is SGHDN and CDR2 FVKESK. The CDR3 is made up of 16 amino acids. V was clipped by 4 bases and J by 3 bases, with 15 bases between them. The CDR3: CASSRGGLRANEKLFF. The CDR3 nucleotides are TGTGCCAGCAGCCGAGGGGGGTTGCGGGCTAATGAAAAACTGTTTTTT.

This rearrangement joins TRBV7-2 to TRBJ2-7; the match to TRBD1 covers 9 bases. The CDR3 extends over 15 amino acids. V was clipped by 3 bases and J by 2 bases; unmatched bases: 5. Germline values: CDR1 SGHTA, CDR2 FQGNSA. The CDR3 sequence: CASSFTTGGAYEQYF. For the CDR3, the DNA is TGTGCCAGCAGCTTTACGACAGGGGGGGCCTACGAGCAGTACTTC.

The chain joins TRBV30 to TRBJ2-2; the D call may be TRBD1 or TRBD2 (5 bases each). Trimming pared 4 bases from V and 2 bases from J, leaving 11 bases between. Germline-derived CDR1 and CDR2 are GTSNPN and SVGIG (reference sequence). This CDR3 contains 14 residues. Here the CDR3 DNA reads TGTGCCTGGATTGGGACCTATAACACCGGGGAGCTGTTTTTT. Its protein product is CAWIGTYNTGELFF.

This clone is a singleton in its sample. The CDR3 DNA sequence: TGTGCCAGCAGCTTGACCAGGGCCCCGATACTTAGTAGCTACACCTTC. Residues: CASSLTRAPILSSYTF. The chain recombines TRBV5-6 with TRBJ1-2, with D possibly being TRBD1 (5 bases). From germline, CDR1 is SGHDT and CDR2 YYEEEE. The CDR3 is 16 residues long. Trimming stripped 1 base from V and 9 bases from J, with 22 bases between.

The DNA for the CDR3 is TGTGCCAGCAGCCAACGCGCACAGTCGTCCTACGAGCAGTACTTC. Residues: CASSQRAQSSYEQYF. The chain is built from TRBV14 and TRBJ2-7, with D hard to call. The length of the CDR3 is 15 residues. CDR1 is SGHDN and CDR2 is FVKESK in the germline V gene. Trimming left V 2 bases short and J 1 base short, with 12 bases between.

The chain is built from TRBV29-1 and TRBJ2-1; 8 positions match TRBD2. J lost 5 bases, V lost 4 bases, and 7 bases had no gene match. The CDR3 is made up of 14 amino acids. Germline assignment: CDR1 SQVTM and CDR2 ANQGSEA. The CDR3 DNA follows: TGCAGCGTTGTATTAGCGGGACTTGACAATGAGCAGTTCTTC. Residues: CSVVLAGLDNEQFF.

V usage is TRBV11-2 and J usage is TRBJ2-6; tentative D call: TRBD2 (5 bases). The CDR3 consists of 16 residues. V lost 2 bases and J 3 bases, leaving 11 bases between the germline ends. Germline CDR1 reads SGHAT; CDR2 reads FQNNGV. CDR3 sequence reads: CASSLPGMSGANVLTF. CDR3 DNA sequence: TGTGCCAGCAGCTTACCCGGGATGAGTGGGGCCAACGTCCTGACTTTC.

The rearrangement links TRBV19 to TRBJ2-6; TRBD1 matches at 10 bases. The CDR3 covers 24 residues. The junction had 31 bases not matched to a gene; V was cut back by 7 bases and J by 4 bases. Germline V CDR1 and CDR2: LNHDA, SQIVND (reference sequence). The CDR3 region is CASTSAGRFSGTGAHSGGANVLTF. The CDR3 coding sequence is TGTGCCAGTACCTCAGCCGGTCGGTTCTCCGGGACAGGGGCCCATTCGGGCGGGGCCAACGTCCTGACTTTC.

This chain uses TRBV7-9 with TRBJ2-1; TRBD2 aligns across 11 bases. This CDR3 has 14 amino acids. Germline V gene sequence: CDR1 SEHNR, CDR2 FQNEAQ (reference sequence). The V gene end was trimmed by 2 bases and the J gene end by 14 bases; junction bases not matched to a gene: 8. In DNA form, the CDR3 reads TGTGCCAGCAGCTTACTAGCGGGAGGTACTTGGGAGTTCTTC. Protein product: CASSLLAGGTWEFF.

The gene calls are TRBV10-3 and TRBJ2-7, with 7 bases aligning to TRBD2. The V gene end was trimmed by 8 bases and the J gene end by 3 bases; junction bases not matched to a gene: 7. CDR1 is ENHRY, CDR2 SYGVKD, per germline. The CDR3 spans 13 residues. CDR3 bases: TGTGCCATCGGGGCTGGCGGGGGCTACGAGCAGTACTTC. Protein sequence: CAIGAGGGYEQYF.

This clone has just a few counts. The chain recombines TRBV4-3 with TRBJ2-6, with a possible D match to TRBD1 (6 bases). CDR1 is LGHNA and CDR2 is YSLEER in the germline V gene. The CDR3 length is 16 residues. Deletions cut 1 base from V and 0 bases from J, with 7 bases between. CDR3 region: CASSQGGHSGANVLTF. In nucleotides, the CDR3 is TGCGCCAGCAGCCAAGGGGGGCACTCTGGGGCCAACGTCCTGACTTTC.

The chain couples TRBV6-1 to TRBJ2-2, with D tentatively TRBD2 (6 bases). From germline, CDR1 is MNHNS and CDR2 SASEGT. This CDR3 spans 14 amino acids. V shed 5 bases and J shed 3 bases, with 10 bases lying between them. CDR3 bases: TGTGCCAGCAGTACAACGGGGGACACCGGGGAGCTGTTTTTT. Protein product: CASSTTGDTGELFF.

This clone was detected a few times. The rearrangement uses TRBV4-3 and TRBJ2-2, with 7 bases fitting TRBD2. CDR1 is LGHNA and CDR2 is YSLEER in the germline V gene. CDR3 length: 18 residues. The J segment lost 4 bases and the V segment lost 1 base, leaving 12 bases of the junction unmatched. The CDR3, as DNA: TGCGCCAGCAGCCAAGTGGCGCGTGGGAGGGTTGGCACCGGGGAGCTGTTTTTT. Protein product: CASSQVARGRVGTGELFF.

The gene calls are TRBV21-1 and TRBJ2-7; the D call TRBD2 from the table was never checked on the DNA. TRBV21-1 is annotated as a pseudogene. This CDR3 comprises 15 residues. Written as DNA, the CDR3 is TGTGCCAGCAGCAAAGGACTAGCGGACTCCTACGAGCAGTACTTC. This gives the protein CASSKGLADSYEQYF.

In this sample, this clone turned up once. The rearrangement joins TRBV19 to TRBJ2-7; 8 bases fit TRBD2. The V and J ends lost 4 bases and 2 bases, in that order; junction bases with no gene match: 4. Per germline, CDR1 LNHDA and CDR2 SQIVND (reference sequence). The CDR3 has 14 residues. The CDR3 region is CASSTSGGAYEQYF. CDR3 DNA sequence: TGTGCCAGTAGTACCTCCGGGGGGGCCTACGAGCAGTACTTC.

This clone came up a few times. The chain couples TRBV5-6 to TRBJ1-4; 7 nucleotides match TRBD1. There are 15 residues in the CDR3. Germline V lookup: CDR1 SGHDT, CDR2 YYEEEE. With V trimmed by 2 bases and J by 5 bases, 6 bases remained unmatched. CDR3: CASSFKTGWNEKLFF. DNA of the CDR3: TGTGCCAGCAGCTTCAAGACAGGGTGGAATGAAAAACTGTTTTTT.

The V and J genes are TRBV5-4 and TRBJ2-1; TRBD2 aligns across 11 bases. V dropped 2 bases and J dropped 6; count of bases not matched to a gene: 4. Germline V gene sequence: CDR1 SGHNT, CDR2 YYREEE (reference sequence). CDR3 size: 15 residues. The CDR3 nucleotides read TGTGCCAGCAGCTTTCCCGGGACTAGCGGCAATGAGCAGTTCTTC. Its translation: CASSFPGTSGNEQFF.

V is TRBV19 and J is TRBJ1-5, with unresolved D. The V and J ends lost 4 bases and 4 bases respectively, with 8 bases between them. The CDR3 is made up of 13 amino acids. Looked up from germline, CDR1 is LNHDA and CDR2 is SQIVND (reference sequence). The CDR3 DNA follows: TGTGCCAGTAGTAAAGGGTGGAATCAGCCCCAGCATTTT. It translates to CASSKGWNQPQHF.

V usage is TRBV9 and J usage is TRBJ2-7, with D hard to call. Trimming took 2 bases from V and 0 from J, leaving 9 bases between them. The CDR3 runs to 14 residues. CDR1 and CDR2 from the germline V gene are SGDLS and YYNGEE. The CDR3: CASSVGLGSYEQYF. The CDR3 DNA follows: TGTGCCAGCAGCGTCGGTCTCGGCTCCTACGAGCAGTACTTC.

This chain joins TRBV28 and TRBJ2-5; weak D call: TRBD1 (7 bases). The germline CDR1 and CDR2 sequences are MDHEN and SYDVKM. Trimming took off 6 bases at V and 4 bases at J, with 18 bases between the two ends. CDR3 length: 15 residues. CDR3 protein: CASSLPRQGGETQYF. Here the CDR3 DNA reads TGTGCCAGCAGCCTCCCTCGACAGGGAGGAGAGACCCAGTACTTC.

CDR3 DNA: TGCGCCAGCAGGATGGACGGGGACGGCGAGCAGTACTTC. Translated: CASRMDGDGEQYF. The V gene is TRBV5-1, the J gene TRBJ2-7, with D tentatively TRBD1 or TRBD2 (5 bases each). The V gene lost 5 bases and the J gene lost 6 bases, with 15 bases spanning the gap. This CDR3 has 13 amino acids. Germline V gene sequence: CDR1 SGHRS, CDR2 YFSETQ. Using reference TRBV5-1 and TRBJ2-7 for the parts outside the CDR3, the full variable domain is KAGVTQTPRYLIKTRGQQVTLSCSPISGHRSVSWYQQTPGQGLQFLFEYFSETQRNKGNFPGRFSGRQFSNSRSEMNVSTLELGDSALYLCASRMDGDGEQYFGPGTRLTVT.

The V call is TRBV29-1, the J call TRBJ2-7; D unresolved. Between the trimmed V and J ends, which lost 2 bases and 3 bases, there was a span of 11 bases. In germline, CDR1 is SQVTM, CDR2 ANQGSEA. The CDR3 extends over 13 amino acids. CDR3 region: CSVERRRIYEQYF. CDR3 nucleotides: TGCAGCGTTGAACGGCGTCGGATCTACGAGCAGTACTTC.

Here the CDR3 DNA reads TGCGCCAGCAGCCCCGAGCACGGGACAGGGAATTCACCCCTCCACTTT. This translates into CASSPEHGTGNSPLHF. The chain employs TRBV5-1 and TRBJ1-6; 9 positions match TRBD1. This CDR3 has 16 amino acids. Germline trimming cut 4 bases from V and 7 bases from J; bases unmatched to any gene: 9. CDR1 is SGHRS and CDR2 is YFSETQ in the germline V gene. Together with reference TRBV5-1 and TRBJ1-6, the CDR3 gives the full variable domain: KAGVTQTPRYLIKTRGQQVTLSCSPISGHRSVSWYQQTPGQGLQFLFEYFSETQRNKGNFPGRFSGRQFSNSRSEMNVSTLELGDSALYLCASSPEHGTGNSPLHFGNGTRLTVT.

The V and J genes are TRBV6-5 and TRBJ1-3; D is possibly TRBD1 (5 bases). Trimming took off 6 bases at V and 1 base at J, with 7 bases between the two ends. The CDR3 length is 13 residues. The germline V gene encodes CDR1 MNHEY and CDR2 SVGAGI. The CDR3 loop reads CASRGPSGNTIYF. Written as DNA, the CDR3 is TGTGCCAGCAGGGGACCGTCTGGAAACACCATATATTTT.

V usage is TRBV19 and J usage is TRBJ1-1; no firm D call. V was clipped by 3 bases and J by 1 base, with 6 bases between them. CDR1 and CDR2 from the germline V gene are LNHDA and SQIVND (reference sequence). The CDR3 is 13 amino acids. The CDR3 DNA reads TGTGCCAGTAGTATTACCACGAACACTGAAGCTTTCTTT. Translated: CASSITTNTEAFF.

The chain links TRBV2 to TRBJ1-4; D call uncertain. The germline V and J ends were trimmed by 4 bases and 7 bases, with 13 bases remaining between them. Germline V lookup: CDR1 SNHLY, CDR2 FYNNEI. The CDR3 totals 14 residues. Written as DNA, the CDR3 is TGTGCCAGCAGTGGTCCGGGAAAGGGTGAAAAACTGTTTTTT. It specifies CASSGPGKGEKLFF.

J is TRBJ2-7 and V is TRBV5-1; D not resolved. This CDR3 spans 14 amino acids. V was clipped by 0 bases and J by 1 base, with 8 bases between them. Per germline, CDR1 SGHRS and CDR2 YFSETQ. The CDR3 here is CASSLVSSSYEQYF. The CDR3 DNA reads as TGCGCCAGCAGCTTGGTTAGCAGTTCCTACGAGCAGTACTTC.

The genes are TRBV11-2 and TRBJ1-2; D remains unclear. Per germline, CDR1 SGHAT and CDR2 FQNNGV. The V end was cut by 1 base, the J end by 8 bases, with 5 bases between. This CDR3 is 11 amino acids long. This chain's CDR3 is CASSLAGGYTF. CDR3 in DNA: TGTGCCAGCAGCTTAGCGGGGGGCTACACCTTC.